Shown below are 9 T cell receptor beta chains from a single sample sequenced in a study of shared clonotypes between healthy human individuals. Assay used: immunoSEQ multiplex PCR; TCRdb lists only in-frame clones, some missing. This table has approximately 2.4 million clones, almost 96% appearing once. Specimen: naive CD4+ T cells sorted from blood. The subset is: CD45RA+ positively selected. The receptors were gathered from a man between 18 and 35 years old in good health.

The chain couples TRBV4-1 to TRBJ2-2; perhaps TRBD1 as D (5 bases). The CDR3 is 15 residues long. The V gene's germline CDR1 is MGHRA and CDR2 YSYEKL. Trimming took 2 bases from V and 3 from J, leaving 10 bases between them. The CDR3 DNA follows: TGCGCCAGCAGCCAACAGGGTACCCACACCGGGGAGCTGTTTTTT. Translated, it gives CASSQQGTHTGELFF.

The CDR3 region is CASSPLQGVREQFF. DNA of the CDR3: TGTGCCAGCAGCCCGTTACAGGGGGTACGTGAGCAGTTCTTC. The chain recombines TRBV2 with TRBJ2-1; TRBD1 agrees at 8 bases. Germline-derived CDR1 and CDR2 are SNHLY and FYNNEI. This CDR3 is built from 14 residues. The V and J ends lost 6 bases and 9 bases, in that order; junction bases with no gene match: 10. The full variable domain, its missing parts supplied by reference TRBV2 and TRBJ2-1, is EPEVTQTPSHQVTQMGQEVILRCVPISNHLYFYWYRQILGQKVEFLVSFYNNEISEKSEIFDDQFSVERPDGSNFTLKIRSTKLEDSAMYFCASSPLQGVREQFFGPGTRLTVL.

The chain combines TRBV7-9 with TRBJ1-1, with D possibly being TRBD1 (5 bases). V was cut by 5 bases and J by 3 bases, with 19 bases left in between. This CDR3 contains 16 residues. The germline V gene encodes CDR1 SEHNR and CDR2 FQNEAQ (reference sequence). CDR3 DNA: TGTGCCAGCAGCCCGGGACTTTCTAGGGGACACACTGAAGCTTTCTTT. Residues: CASSPGLSRGHTEAFF.

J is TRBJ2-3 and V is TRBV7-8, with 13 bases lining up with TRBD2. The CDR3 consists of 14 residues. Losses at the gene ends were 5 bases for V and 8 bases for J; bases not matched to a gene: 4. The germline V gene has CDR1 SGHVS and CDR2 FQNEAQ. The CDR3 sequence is CASSPRLAGGTQYF. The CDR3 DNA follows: TGTGCCAGCAGCCCCCGACTAGCGGGGGGTACGCAGTATTTT.

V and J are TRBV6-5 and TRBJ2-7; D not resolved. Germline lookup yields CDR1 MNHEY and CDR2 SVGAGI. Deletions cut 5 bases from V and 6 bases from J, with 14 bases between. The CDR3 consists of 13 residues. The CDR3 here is CASSPPAEREQYF. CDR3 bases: TGTGCCAGCAGTCCCCCGGCAGAACGCGAGCAGTACTTC.

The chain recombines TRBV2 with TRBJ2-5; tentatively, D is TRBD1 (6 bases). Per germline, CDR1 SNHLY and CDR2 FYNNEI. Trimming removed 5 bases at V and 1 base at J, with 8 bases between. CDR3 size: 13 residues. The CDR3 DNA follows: TGTGCCAGCAGTAGGACAGCCCAAGAGACCCAGTACTTC. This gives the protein CASSRTAQETQYF.

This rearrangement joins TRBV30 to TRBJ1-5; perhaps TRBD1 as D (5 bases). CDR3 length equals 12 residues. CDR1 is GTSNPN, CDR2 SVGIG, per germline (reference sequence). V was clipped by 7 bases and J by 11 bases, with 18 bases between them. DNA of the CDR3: TGTGCCTTACAGGAAGGGGAAAAAGCCCAGCATTTT. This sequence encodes CALQEGEKAQHF. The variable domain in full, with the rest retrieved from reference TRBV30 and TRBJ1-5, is SQTIHQWPATLVQPVGSPLSLECTVEGTSNPNLYWYRQAAGRGLQLLFYSVGIGQISSEVPQNLSASRPQDRQFILSSKKLLLSDSGFYLCALQEGEKAQHFGDGTRLSIL.

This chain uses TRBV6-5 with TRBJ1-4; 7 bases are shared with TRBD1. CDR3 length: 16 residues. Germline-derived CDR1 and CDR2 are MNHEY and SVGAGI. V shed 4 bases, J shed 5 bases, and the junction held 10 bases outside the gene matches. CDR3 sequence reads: CASSSLGQVLNEKLFF. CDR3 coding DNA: TGTGCCAGCAGTTCCCTTGGACAGGTTCTGAATGAAAAACTGTTTTTT.

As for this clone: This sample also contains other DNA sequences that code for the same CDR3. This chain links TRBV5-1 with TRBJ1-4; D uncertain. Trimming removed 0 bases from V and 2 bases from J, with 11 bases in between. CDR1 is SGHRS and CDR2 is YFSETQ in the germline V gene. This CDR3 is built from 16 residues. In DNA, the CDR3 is TGCGCCAGCAGCTTGGGGGCTACCGGGACTAATGAAAAACTGTTTTTT. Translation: CASSLGATGTNEKLFF. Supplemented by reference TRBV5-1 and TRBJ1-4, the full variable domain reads KAGVTQTPRYLIKTRGQQVTLSCSPISGHRSVSWYQQTPGQGLQFLFEYFSETQRNKGNFPGRFSGRQFSNSRSEMNVSTLELGDSALYLCASSLGATGTNEKLFFGSGTQLSVL.